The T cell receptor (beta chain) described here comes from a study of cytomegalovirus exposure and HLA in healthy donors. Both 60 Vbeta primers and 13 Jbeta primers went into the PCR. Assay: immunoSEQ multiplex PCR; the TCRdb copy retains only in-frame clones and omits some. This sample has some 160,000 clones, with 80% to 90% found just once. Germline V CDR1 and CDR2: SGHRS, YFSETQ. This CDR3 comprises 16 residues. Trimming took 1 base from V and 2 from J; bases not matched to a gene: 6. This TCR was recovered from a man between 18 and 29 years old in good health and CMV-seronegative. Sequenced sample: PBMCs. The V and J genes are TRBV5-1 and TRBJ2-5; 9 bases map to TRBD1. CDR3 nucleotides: TGCGCCAGCAGCTTGCCCCCTGGGACAGGGCAAGAGACCCAGTACTTC. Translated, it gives CASSLPPGTGQETQYF. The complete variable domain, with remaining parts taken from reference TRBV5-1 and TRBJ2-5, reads KAGVTQTPRYLIKTRGQQVTLSCSPISGHRSVSWYQQTPGQGLQFLFEYFSETQRNKGNFPGRFSGRQFSNSRSEMNVSTLELGDSALYLCASSLPPGTGQETQYFGPGTRLLVL.